The rows below give T cell receptor beta chains drawn from one sample of a study of blood T cell repertoires in COVID-19. Data came from immunoSEQ multiplex PCR; TCRdb stores just in-frame clones and leaves some out. The sample has about 300,000 clones, approximately 86% seen once. The specimen was peripheral blood. These TCRs come from a man in his 70s with acute or convalescent COVID-19. Both conserved end residues are part of each CDR3. Fields, in order: J gene, D gene, V gene, clone size, CDR3 DNA, CDR3 protein. The D gene is left open where the match is weak. Clone size appears in some rows only: once, few, many, or a class for an expanded clone.

TRBJ1-3 - TRBV18 - TGTGCCAGCTCCCCCCGGGGGTCAAGCTCTGGAAACACCATATATTTT CASSPRGSSSGNTIYF
TRBJ1-2 - TRBV9 - TGTGCCAGCAGCGTAGCAGGGTATGGCTACACCTTC CASSVAGYGYTF
TRBJ2-7 TRBD1 TRBV29-1 - TGCAGCGTTGTACAGGGGCTCTCCTACGAGCAGTACTTC CSVVQGLSYEQYF
TRBJ2-7 TRBD1 TRBV30 - TGTGCCTGGAGTGTCGACAGGGTGGACGAGCAGTACTTC CAWSVDRVDEQYF
TRBJ2-1 TRBD1 TRBV5-8 few TGTGCCAGCAGCTTGGGGAACAGGGGGGTGGATGAGCAGTTCTTC CASSLGNRGVDEQFF
TRBJ1-6 - TRBV12-3/TRBV12-4 - TGTGCCAGCAGCCCCAAACATGATTCACCCCTCCACTTT CASSPKHDSPLHF
TRBJ2-7 TRBD1 TRBV6-2/TRBV6-3 many TGTGCCAGCAGCTGGGACAGCTCCTACGAGCAGTACTTC CASSWDSSYEQYF
TRBJ2-3 TRBD1 TRBV3-1/TRBV3-2 few TGTGCCAGCAGCCAGGAGGTTCCGCGACAGGGCATCACAGATACGCAGTATTTT CASSQEVPRQGITDTQYF
TRBJ2-2 - TRBV27 - TGTGCCAGCAGTTCCACAGGGTCGGCGAACACCGGGGAGCTGTTTTTT CASSSTGSANTGELFF
TRBJ1-5 TRBD1 TRBV6-5 - TGTGCCAGCAGCTCGGGACAGGGTGCTCAGCCCCAGCATTTT CASSSGQGAQPQHF
TRBJ2-2 - TRBV12-3/TRBV12-4 few TGTGCCAGCAGGGGGAGGAACACCGGGGAGCTGTTTTTT CASRGRNTGELFF
TRBJ2-5 TRBD2 TRBV24-1 - TGTGCCACCAGTGTTGGCGGGAGAGGGGAGACCCAGTACTTC CATSVGGRGETQYF
TRBJ2-2 TRBD2 TRBV4-3 - TGCGCCAGCAGCCAAAGGGCCACTAGCGTCACCGGGGAGCTGTTTTTT CASSQRATSVTGELFF
TRBJ1-1 TRBD1 TRBV11-1 once TGTGCCAGCAGCTTTTCGACAGGGGGCACTGAAGCTTTCTTT CASSFSTGGTEAFF
TRBJ1-2 - TRBV7-2 - TGTGCCAGCAGCTTAGGGAGGGGTTATGGCTACACCTTC CASSLGRGYGYTF
TRBJ2-5 TRBD1 TRBV2 - TGTGCCAGCAGTACGGGACAGGGGCGACAAGAGACCCAGTACTTC CASSTGQGRQETQYF
TRBJ2-7 - TRBV6-6 - TGTGCCAGCAGTTTAACTCAGGGGTTCGAGCAGTACTTC CASSLTQGFEQYF
TRBJ2-1 - TRBV9 - TGTGCCAGCAGATCAGGGAATGAGCAGTTCTTC CASRSGNEQFF
TRBJ2-2 TRBD2 TRBV7-3 - TGTGCCAGCAGAAGACTAGCCACCACCGGGGAGCTGTTTTTT CASRRLATTGELFF
TRBJ2-7 - TRBV9 - TGTGCCAGCAGCCTCGACAGTGGGAACGAGCAGTACTTC CASSLDSGNEQYF
TRBJ1-2 - TRBV5-6 - TGTGCCAGCAACCCTGGGGGCGCCTCTAACTATGGCTACACCTTC CASNPGGASNYGYTF
TRBJ1-5 - TRBV19 - TGTGCCAGTAGTAGCATCCAGGGTGAGAATCAGCCCCAGCATTTT CASSSIQGENQPQHF
TRBJ2-1 - TRBV5-1 - TGCGCCAGCGCGGGGAGCTCCTACAATGAGCAGTTCTTC CASAGSSYNEQFF
TRBJ2-3 - TRBV12-2 - TGTGCAAGTCGCCCCGGGTTCGGTACGCAGTATTTT CASRPGFGTQYF
TRBJ1-6 TRBD1 TRBV6-5 - TGTGCCAGCAGTTCCCGGGACAGGCATCCACCCCTCCACTTT CASSSRDRHPPLHF
TRBJ1-5 TRBD1 TRBV6-5 - TGTGCCAGCAGTTACCGACAGGGAACTGAGCAGCCCCAGCATTTT CASSYRQGTEQPQHF
TRBJ2-5 TRBD2 TRBV30 - TGTGCCTGGAGTGTACTCTGGACTAGCTTTTACTTC CAWSVLWTSFYF
TRBJ2-7 TRBD1 TRBV28 - TGTGCCAGCAGTCTGCAACAGGGGCGTTTAGGGTACGAGCAGTACTTC CASSLQQGRLGYEQYF
TRBJ1-2 TRBD1 TRBV27 once TGTGCCAGCAGTTTCCTGGACAGGGCCGATGGCTACACCTTC CASSFLDRADGYTF
TRBJ2-1 - TRBV2 - TGTGCCAGCAGTGAAGGCGGGGGCGATTACAATGAGCAGTTCTTC CASSEGGGDYNEQFF
TRBJ1-2 - TRBV3-1/TRBV3-2 - TGTGCCAGCAGCCAAGAGAGTGGCTACACCTTC CASSQESGYTF
TRBJ1-4 - TRBV12-3/TRBV12-4 - TGTGCCAGCAGTTTACAGGGGTTTGAAAAACTGTTTTTT CASSLQGFEKLFF
TRBJ2-3 - TRBV5-4 - TGTGCCAGCAGCATAGACAGGGGAGGGGATACGCAGTATTTT CASSIDRGGDTQYF
TRBJ1-2 - TRBV11-2 - TGTGCCAGCAGGCCCCACCGGGGAAACTATGGCTACACCTTC CASRPHRGNYGYTF
TRBJ2-1 TRBD2 TRBV10-2 - TGCGCCAGCACCCGGACTAGCGGGACCCCCTACAATGAGCAGTTCTTC CASTRTSGTPYNEQFF
TRBJ2-7 TRBD2 TRBV7-9 - TGTGCCAGCAGCTTAGGGACTAGCGGGACCACCTACGAGCAGTACTTC CASSLGTSGTTYEQYF